The next 28 T cell receptor beta chains were all read from a single sample in a study of T cells in Graves' hyperthyroidism and ophthalmopathy. TCR beta CDR3 region amplification was performed from RNA transcripts. First-round RT-PCR of the TCR CDR3 relied on the HTBI primer set. Via MiXCR, TCRdb re-called the multiplex PCR reads, giving one row per CDR3 protein. Of 500,000 to 600,000 distinct CDR3 sequences detected, over 15% appear once; the ten largest clones hold 18%. The specimen was blood. The receptors derive from a woman aged 18-29 years with Graves' hyperthyroidism.

The V call is TRBV20-1, the J call TRBJ2-4, with D hard to call. Trimming left V 5 bases short and J 0 bases short, with 23 bases between. CDR1 is DFQATT, CDR2 SNEGSKA, per germline (reference sequence). The CDR3 totals 18 residues. The CDR3 spells CSASYRSAPARAKNIQYF. CDR3 nucleotide sequence: TGCAGTGCTTCGTACCGATCAGCCCCGGCGCGAGCCAAAAACATTCAGTACTTC.

For this clonotype: This clone may be a read error of a much larger clone one base away. The rearrangement joins TRBV6-5 to TRBJ2-6, with D possibly being TRBD2 (6 bases). Germline V gene lookup returns CDR1 MNHEY and CDR2 SVGAGI. The CDR3 consists of 15 residues. CDR3 loop: CASSYKGTGANVLAF. CDR3 sequence (DNA): TGTGCCAGCAGTTACAAGGGGACTGGGGCCAACGTCCTGGCTTTC.

The chain has TRBV7-6 and TRBJ1-1; tentatively, D is TRBD1 (5 bases). The V gene lost 8 bases and the J gene lost 3 bases, with 16 bases spanning the gap. Per germline, CDR1 SGHVS and CDR2 FNYEAQ. This CDR3 is built from 14 residues. The CDR3: CASARGGLDTEAFF. CDR3 DNA: TGTGCCAGCGCACGGGGGGGTCTGGACACTGAAGCTTTCTTT.

The table lists this clonotype with a few counts. This sequence joins TRBV19 and TRBJ1-1; D is uncertain. Deletions cut 3 bases from V and 3 bases from J, with 8 bases between. CDR1 and CDR2 from the germline V gene are LNHDA and SQIVND (reference sequence). CDR3 size: 13 residues. As DNA, the CDR3 is TGTGCCAGTAGTATCGGCAGATACACTGAAGCTTTCTTT. Residues: CASSIGRYTEAFF.

This clonotype was observed a handful of times. This chain joins TRBV6-1 and TRBJ2-2; TRBD1 agrees at 11 bases. Germline lookup yields CDR1 MNHNS and CDR2 SASEGT. The V and J ends lost 8 bases and 3 bases, in that order; junction bases with no gene match: 8. The CDR3 loop spans 16 amino acids. CDR3 loop: CASGMGQGVDTGELFF. Here the CDR3 DNA reads TGTGCCAGCGGCATGGGACAGGGGGTCGACACCGGGGAGCTGTTTTTT.

This rearrangement joins TRBV20-1 to TRBJ2-1, with 13 bases lining up with TRBD2. This CDR3 comprises 15 residues. Trimming at V came to 3 bases and at J to 7 bases, leaving 6 bases not matched to a gene. Looked up from germline, CDR1 is DFQATT and CDR2 is SNEGSKA (reference sequence). The CDR3 protein is CSARGLAGFRNEQFF. The CDR3 DNA sequence: TGCAGTGCTAGGGGACTAGCGGGATTTAGGAATGAGCAGTTCTTC.

This clonotype has a handful of counts. The chain carries TRBV6-5 and TRBJ2-3; either TRBD1 or TRBD2 may fit D (5 bases each). Trimming stripped 7 bases from V and 2 bases from J, with 19 bases between. The germline CDR1 and CDR2 sequences are MNHEY and SVGAGI. The CDR3 totals 16 residues. In nucleotides, the CDR3 is TGTGCCAGCACGTACACCAGAGGGGACCTCACAGATACGCAGTATTTT. Translated: CASTYTRGDLTDTQYF.

The table lists this clonotype with many counts. This chain connects TRBV11-2 to TRBJ1-6; D is possibly TRBD1 (6 bases). Germline V lookup: CDR1 SGHAT, CDR2 FQNNGV. CDR3 length equals 15 residues. The V and J ends lost 4 bases and 10 bases respectively, with 17 bases between them. The CDR3 DNA is TGTGCCAGCAGCTCCCGGACAGCGGGGGCCTCACCCCTCCACTTT. This codes for CASSSRTAGASPLHF.

There are many counts of this clonotype. The chain carries TRBV20-1 and TRBJ1-1, with D perhaps matching TRBD1 (6 bases). V lost 5 bases, J lost 0 bases, and 13 bases lay in between. Germline-derived CDR1 and CDR2 are DFQATT and SNEGSKA (reference sequence). The CDR3 extends over 14 amino acids. DNA of the CDR3: TGCAGTGCTTTTCGGACAGCCATGAACACTGAAGCTTTCTTT. This gives the protein CSAFRTAMNTEAFF.

This clonotype appeared many times. V is TRBV4-2 and J is TRBJ1-1; D is perhaps TRBD1 (6 bases). V was trimmed by 0 bases and J by 10 bases, leaving 15 bases between them. Germline CDR1 and CDR2: LGHNA and YNFKEQ. The CDR3 consists of 14 residues. The CDR3 bases are TGTGCCAGCAGCCAAGATTACAGGGATAGGGTAGCTTTCTTT. This gives the protein CASSQDYRDRVAFF.

This clonotype was counted at least ten times. The V call is TRBV3-1, the J call TRBJ1-1, with D tentatively TRBD1 (5 bases). V was trimmed by 3 bases and J by 1 base, leaving 15 bases between them. Germline V gene lookup returns CDR1 LGHDT and CDR2 YNNKEL (reference sequence). CDR3 length: 16 amino acids. DNA for the CDR3: TGTGCCAGCAGCCATATGGGGGGACCTGAGAACACTGAAGCTTTCTTT. This sequence encodes CASSHMGGPENTEAFF. Full variable domain (remainder filled in from reference TRBV3-1 and TRBJ1-1): DTAVSQTPKYLVTQMGNDKSIKCEQNLGHDTMYWYKQDSKKFLKIMFSYNNKELIINETVPNRFSPKSPDKAHLNLHINSLELGDSAVYFCASSHMGGPENTEAFFGQGTRLTVV.

The rearrangement joins TRBV4-1 to TRBJ1-6; TRBD1 agrees at 8 bases. The CDR3 spans 15 residues. Losses at the gene ends were 0 bases for V and 8 bases for J; bases not matched to a gene: 3. Germline lookup yields CDR1 MGHRA and CDR2 YSYEKL. CDR3 sequence: CASSQERQGYSPLHF. The CDR3 DNA is TGCGCCAGCAGCCAAGAAAGACAGGGGTATTCACCCCTCCACTTT.

V gene TRBV11-2 combines with J gene TRBJ2-2, with D uncertain. The germline CDR1 and CDR2 sequences are SGHAT and FQNNGV. CDR3 size: 15 residues. V lost 5 bases, J lost 4 bases, and 14 bases lay in between. The DNA for the CDR3 is TGTGCCAGCAGCGTCATGCCCCCCGGCACCGGGGAGCTGTTTTTT. Protein sequence: CASSVMPPGTGELFF.

This clonotype was observed many times. The V call is TRBV5-4, the J call TRBJ2-7; TRBD2 agrees at 7 bases. Germline values: CDR1 SGHNT, CDR2 YYREEE (reference sequence). The CDR3 extends over 14 amino acids. The ends lost 0 bases at V and 6 bases at J; junction bases unmatched: 6. CDR3 in DNA: TGTGCCAGCAGCTTGGCGAGCGGGACTGGCGAGCAGTACTTC. Translated: CASSLASGTGEQYF. The whole variable domain, remainder taken from reference TRBV5-4 and TRBJ2-7, is ETGVTQSPTHLIKTRGQQVTLRCSSQSGHNTVSWYQQALGQGPQFIFQYYREEENGRGNFPPRFSGLQFPNYSSELNVNALELDDSALYLCASSLASGTGEQYFGPGTRLTVT.

This clonotype was found many times. The genes are TRBV11-2 and TRBJ1-1; 7 nucleotides align to TRBD1. V lost 0 bases and J lost 0; bases outside the gene matches: 1. The germline gives CDR1 SGHAT, CDR2 FQNNGV. The CDR3 loop spans 15 amino acids. DNA of the CDR3: TGTGCCAGCAGCTTAGACAGGGGGTTGAACACTGAAGCTTTCTTT. As protein: CASSLDRGLNTEAFF. The full variable domain, with the rest looked up from reference TRBV11-2 and TRBJ1-1, is EAGVAQSPRYKIIEKRQSVAFWCNPISGHATLYWYQQILGQGPKLLIQFQNNGVVDDSQLPKDRFSAERLKGVDSTLKIQPAKLEDSAVYLCASSLDRGLNTEAFFGQGTRLTVV.

This clonotype has ten or more counts. The J gene is TRBJ2-7, the V gene TRBV20-1, with 7 positions matching TRBD2. CDR1 is DFQATT, CDR2 SNEGSKA, per germline (reference sequence). The CDR3 runs 14 residues. The J segment lost 2 bases and the V segment lost 0 bases, leaving 4 bases of the junction unmatched. The CDR3 DNA follows: TGCAGTGCTAGAGACGGCGGGAGCCCCTACGAGCAGTACTTC. This codes for CSARDGGSPYEQYF.

This clonotype appeared many times. The chain couples TRBV2 to TRBJ2-7, with 8 positions matching TRBD2. With V trimmed by 7 bases and J by 4 bases, 9 bases remained unmatched. Germline loops: CDR1 SNHLY, CDR2 FYNNEI. The CDR3 runs 14 residues. This CDR3 is CASTGRGGGYEQYF. The CDR3 coding sequence is TGTGCCAGCACCGGCCGGGGGGGGGGGTACGAGCAGTACTTC.

This clonotype was found many times. The chain has TRBV12-3 or TRBV12-4 and TRBJ2-5; D possibly corresponds to TRBD2 (7 bases). There are 15 residues in the CDR3. With 1 base removed from V and 4 bases from J, the gap between germline ends came to 13 bases. The CDR3 sequence is CASSLGGGRVETQYF. The DNA of the CDR3 is TGTGCCAGCAGTTTAGGGGGGGGCCGTGTAGAGACCCAGTACTTC.

This clonotype showed up just a few times. V and J are TRBV7-9 and TRBJ2-5, with 7 bases identical to TRBD2. CDR3 length: 14 amino acids. CDR1 and CDR2 (germline): SEHNR, FQNEAQ (reference sequence). V was clipped by 5 bases and J by 5 bases; unmatched bases: 8. The CDR3 loop is CASSLLALVETQYF. The CDR3 DNA reads TGTGCCAGCAGCCTACTAGCGCTGGTGGAGACCCAGTACTTC.

This clonotype has only one observation. Given a much more abundant clone one base away, this may be a read error. Likely a read error: the CDR3 ends without its conserved phenylalanine or tryptophan. The chain links TRBV20-1 to TRBJ2-5, with D perhaps matching TRBD1 (5 bases). Germline CDR1 reads DFQATT; CDR2 reads SNEGSKA (reference sequence). The CDR3 length is 12 residues. The V and J ends lost 7 bases and 4 bases respectively, with 13 bases between them. CDR3 residues: CSVQGLGETQYS. The CDR3 DNA sequence: TGCAGTGTGCAGGGATTGGGAGAGACCCAGTACTCC.

This clonotype was observed at least ten times. J is TRBJ1-5 and V is TRBV27, with TRBD1 as a possible D gene (6 bases). Germline V gene lookup returns CDR1 MNHEY and CDR2 SMNVEV (reference sequence). V lost 3 bases to trimming and J lost 3 bases, with 9 bases between them. This CDR3 region has 14 residues. In DNA, the CDR3 is TGTGCCAGCAGTTTTAGGGGGGTCAATCAGCCCCAGCATTTT. Translation: CASSFRGVNQPQHF.

This clonotype was seen only a few times. This rearrangement joins TRBV7-2 to TRBJ2-2; tentatively, D is TRBD1 (5 bases). CDR1 SGHTA and CDR2 FQGNSA come from the germline V gene. The CDR3 is 14 residues long. V shed 4 bases and J shed 4 bases, with 10 bases lying between them. DNA of the CDR3: TGTGCCAGCAGCTCATTTACAGGCACCGGGGAGCTGTTTTTT. Translation: CASSSFTGTGELFF.

The CDR3 nucleotides read TGTGCCATCAGTGAGGGGGGAGCAACCTACGAGCAGTACTTC. This codes for CAISEGGATYEQYF. This rearrangement joins TRBV10-3 to TRBJ2-7; D may be TRBD1 or TRBD2 (5 bases each). There are 14 residues in the CDR3. The V end was cut by 2 bases, the J end by 2 bases, with 10 bases between. Germline loops: CDR1 ENHRY, CDR2 SYGVKD.

In its sample, this clonotype was seen a few times. The CDR3 DNA follows: TGTGCCAGCAGTTACTCAAAGGGACTAGCGGGACTGACAGATACGCAGTATTTT. Encoded protein: CASSYSKGLAGLTDTQYF. This chain connects TRBV6-6 to TRBJ2-3; 13 bases fit TRBD2. Germline V gene data show CDR1 as MNHNY and CDR2 as SVGAGI (reference sequence). This CDR3 region has 18 residues. The ends lost 0 bases at V and 3 bases at J; junction bases unmatched: 6.

This clonotype was seen a few times. This chain uses TRBV9 with TRBJ2-3; no reliable D call. Deletions cut 1 base from V and 6 bases from J, with 12 bases between. This CDR3 contains 14 residues. The V gene's germline CDR1 is SGDLS and CDR2 YYNGEE. The CDR3: CASSVTTAQDTQYF. CDR3 in DNA: TGTGCCAGCAGCGTAACGACGGCCCAGGATACGCAGTATTTT.

The gene calls are TRBV7-9 and TRBJ2-7; D call uncertain. The CDR3 length is 14 residues. Trimming took 5 bases from V and 2 from J, leaving 13 bases between them. Germline assignment: CDR1 SEHNR and CDR2 FQNEAQ (reference sequence). CDR3 loop: CASSQPGPPYEQYF. In DNA form, the CDR3 reads TGTGCCAGCAGCCAACCCGGGCCCCCCTACGAGCAGTACTTC. The full variable domain, with the rest looked up from reference TRBV7-9 and TRBJ2-7, is DTGVSQNPRHKITKRGQNVTFRCDPISEHNRLYWYRQTLGQGPEFLTYFQNEAQLEKSRLLSDRFSAERPKGSFSTLEIQRTEQGDSAMYLCASSQPGPPYEQYFGPGTRLTVT.

A few counts support this clonotype. The rearrangement links TRBV20-1 to TRBJ2-5, with 7 positions matching TRBD2. Trimming cost V 3 bases and J 4 bases; bases outside gene matches: 5. This CDR3 has 13 amino acids. The germline CDR1 and CDR2 sequences are DFQATT and SNEGSKA (reference sequence). DNA of the CDR3: TGCAGTGCTAGCCGGGCGGGAGTAGAGACCCAGTACTTC. Protein sequence: CSASRAGVETQYF.

At least ten counts were recorded for this clonotype. The chain combines TRBV5-1 with TRBJ2-1, with D possibly TRBD2 on 5 matching bases. Trimming took 4 bases from V and 6 from J, leaving 11 bases between them. The germline gives CDR1 SGHRS, CDR2 YFSETQ. The CDR3 sequence is 13 residues long. In DNA, the CDR3 is TGCGCCAGCAGCACGGAAGGAGGCAATGAGCAGTTCTTC. Protein sequence: CASSTEGGNEQFF.